Sequencing of this T cell receptor (beta chain) was carried out in a study of blood T cell repertoires in COVID-19. Sequenced by immunoSEQ multiplex PCR; TCRdb stores in-frame clones only, minus some. Seen here are 110,000 or so clones, around 85% observed once, and the top ten hold around 1.5%. The sequenced material came from peripheral blood. The receptor was derived from a man in his fifties or sixties with acute or convalescent COVID-19.

CDR3 loop: CAWSGEGGEQFF. The CDR3 DNA sequence: TGTGCCTGGAGTGGGGAGGGCGGTGAGCAGTTCTTC. The V call is TRBV30, the J call TRBJ2-1; 7 bases map to TRBD2. Trimming at V came to 1 base and at J to 9 bases, leaving 3 bases not matched to a gene. Looked up from germline, CDR1 is GTSNPN and CDR2 is SVGIG (reference sequence). This CDR3 is built from 12 residues. Full variable domain (missing parts from reference TRBV30 and TRBJ2-1): SQTIHQWPATLVQPVGSPLSLECTVEGTSNPNLYWYRQAAGRGLQLLFYSVGIGQISSEVPQNLSASRPQDRQFILSSKKLLLSDSGFYLCAWSGEGGEQFFGPGTRLTVL.